A selection of T cell receptor beta chains follows, all from one sample in a study of shared clonotypes between healthy human individuals. Assay: immunoSEQ multiplex PCR; the TCRdb copy retains only in-frame clones and omits some. The sample lists over a million clones, approximately 70% occurring once. The sequenced material came from memory CD4+ T cells sorted from blood. The origin of the receptors is a man between 18 and 35 years old in good health. Both conserved end residues are part of each CDR3. A D gene is named only where the DNA matches it firmly. Part of the rows lack a size; the others show once, few, many or a class for expanded clones.

TRBV5-4,16,TRBD2,-,TRBJ2-3,TGTGCCAGCAGCTTGGTGGCGGGGGGGCCGGGAGATACGCAGTATTTT,CASSLVAGGPGDTQYF
TRBV5-1,14,-,once,TRBJ1-3,TGCGCCAGCAGTCCGGGAGGGGCTGGAAACACCATATATTTT,CASSPGGAGNTIYF
TRBV5-1,16,-,-,TRBJ2-1,TGCGCCAGCAGTTCTGGTCGGGGGACTCGAGAGGATGAGCAGTTCTTC,CASSSGRGTREDEQFF
TRBV21-1,19,-,once,TRBJ1-4,TGTGCCAGCAGCAAAGTAGGGGGCGCGAGGCCTGGGACTAATGAAAAACTGTTTTTT,CASSKVGGARPGTNEKLFF
TRBV27,14,TRBD1,-,TRBJ1-3,TGTGCCAGCAAGGGACAGGGATATGGAAACACCATATATTTT,CASKGQGYGNTIYF
TRBV5-1,13,-,-,TRBJ1-5,TGCGCCAGCAGCCGGGATGTGAATCAGCCCCAGCATTTT,CASSRDVNQPQHF
TRBV19,15,-,few,TRBJ2-2,TGTGCCAGTAGTATCCGGGACCACAACACCGGGGAGCTGTTTTTT,CASSIRDHNTGELFF
TRBV7-9,16,TRBD2,-,TRBJ2-1,TGTGCCAGCAGCCTACGCGGTAGCGGGAGGGCCAGTGAGCAGTTCTTC,CASSLRGSGRASEQFF
TRBV6-6,13,TRBD2,-,TRBJ2-7,TGTGCCAGCAGTTCCGAAACTAGCGGGGTGCAGTACTTC,CASSSETSGVQYF
TRBV4-3,17,TRBD2,few,TRBJ2-2,TGCGCCAGCAGCCAACACCGAAGCGGGGCGAACACCGGGGAGCTGTTTTTT,CASSQHRSGANTGELFF
TRBV10-3,15,-,-,TRBJ2-3,TGTGCCATCAGTGAGTCGAGGACAGGCACAGATACGCAGTATTTT,CAISESRTGTDTQYF
TRBV10-3,15,-,-,TRBJ1-5,TGTGCCATCAGTGAGGTCCTCGGTAGCAATCAGCCCCAGCATTTT,CAISEVLGSNQPQHF
TRBV30,16,TRBD1,-,TRBJ1-1,TGTGCCTGGAGCGGACGACGGACAGGCCAGAACACTGAAGCTTTCTTT,CAWSGRRTGQNTEAFF
TRBV6-1,18,-,-,TRBJ1-2,TGTGCCAGCAGTGAAGCGCCTGGAGTAGGAGTTCCTAACTATGGCTACACCTTC,CASSEAPGVGVPNYGYTF
TRBV19,13,-,-,TRBJ1-1,TGTGCCAGTAGTACCTCAATGAGGACTGAAGCTTTCTTT,CASSTSMRTEAFF
TRBV7-9,19,TRBD2,-,TRBJ2-6,TGTGCCAGCAGCTTAGCAGCGGGGGCGTCCGACTTTGGGGCCAACGTCCTGACTTTC,CASSLAAGASDFGANVLTF
TRBV19,16,TRBD1,-,TRBJ2-3,TGTGCCAGTAATCCATCGGACAGGGGCAACAGAGGGACGCAGTATTTT,CASNPSDRGNRGTQYF
TRBV28,15,TRBD1,-,TRBJ2-7,TGTGCCAGCAGTCCCGGGACAGGAGGGTCCTACGAGCAGTACTTC,CASSPGTGGSYEQYF
TRBV10-1,13,-,-,TRBJ1-5,TGCGCCAGCAGTCACGGAAACAATCAGCCCCAGCATTTT,CASSHGNNQPQHF
TRBV11-2,15,-,-,TRBJ1-1,TGTGCCAGCAGCTTATCGGGCAGGGAGAGCACTGAAGCTTTCTTT,CASSLSGRESTEAFF
TRBV4-3,17,TRBD2,-,TRBJ2-3,TGCGCCAGCAGCCCCGGACTAGCGGGACAAGGCACAGATACGCAGTATTTT,CASSPGLAGQGTDTQYF
TRBV21-1,12,-,-,TRBJ2-2,TGTGCCAGCAGCATCCACCTCTGGGAGCTGTTTTTT,CASSIHLWELFF
TRBV10-3,15,TRBD2,-,TRBJ2-2,TGTGCCATCAGTGGGACTAGCGGCAACACCGGGGAGCTGTTTTTT,CAISGTSGNTGELFF
TRBV29-1,14,TRBD1,-,TRBJ1-5,TGCAGCGTTTCCGAATCGACAGGGGATCAGCCCCAGCATTTT,CSVSESTGDQPQHF
TRBV11-3,18,-,-,TRBJ1-5,TGTGCCAGCAGCTTAGACGAAGGAAGAGGAGATAGCAATCAGCCCCAGCATTTT,CASSLDEGRGDSNQPQHF
TRBV15,16,TRBD2,-,TRBJ2-5,TGTGCCACCAGCGGATCCGGGACTAGAGTATTGGAGACCCAGTACTTC,CATSGSGTRVLETQYF
TRBV7-6,16,TRBD1,-,TRBJ2-3,TGTGCCAGCAGCTTAGGAACAGGGGTCGGCACAGATACGCAGTATTTT,CASSLGTGVGTDTQYF
TRBV25-1,14,TRBD2,-,TRBJ2-3,TGTGCCACCGGACCGGCGGGAGTGGGAGATACGCAGTATTTT,CATGPAGVGDTQYF
TRBV29-1,13,-,once,TRBJ2-1,TGCAGCGTTGAAGATCGCAGTTACAATGAGCAGTTCTTC,CSVEDRSYNEQFF
TRBV5-4,15,-,-,TRBJ2-7,TGTGCCAGCAGTTCCGGGGGGCAAGGTCCCTACGAGCAGTACTTC,CASSSGGQGPYEQYF
TRBV10-3,13,TRBD2,-,TRBJ2-3,TGTGCCATCAGTAGCGGGGTCACAGATACGCAGTATTTT,CAISSGVTDTQYF
TRBV2,12,-,-,TRBJ1-2,TGTGCCAGCAGTGACGACGGACGGAAATGGGGTTTC,CASSDDGRKWGF
TRBV6-6,16,TRBD1,-,TRBJ2-7,TGTGCCAGCAGAGCCAATCCGGGACAGGGGGGCTACGAGCAGTACTTC,CASRANPGQGGYEQYF
TRBV27,16,-,-,TRBJ2-3,TGTGCCAGCAGGCCCCTGGGAAATATACCCCCAGATACGCAGTATTTT,CASRPLGNIPPDTQYF
TRBV30,13,-,once,TRBJ1-6,TGTGCCTGGAGTCCAGGGAGGGGATCACCCCTCCACTTT,CAWSPGRGSPLHF
TRBV11-3,14,-,-,TRBJ2-6,TGTGCCAGCAGCCCAGGGTCTGGGGCCAACGTCCTGACTTTC,CASSPGSGANVLTF
TRBV7-3,16,-,few,TRBJ2-2,TGTGCCAGCAGATTTGGGGGTTCTCTAGGAACCGGGGAGCTGTTTTTT,CASRFGGSLGTGELFF
TRBV7-7,15,-,-,TRBJ2-1,TGTGCTAGCAGCTCTACGGGGAGCTCCTACAATGAGCAGTTCTTC,CASSSTGSSYNEQFF
TRBV28,11,-,few,TRBJ2-1,TGTGCCAGCAGGTCAAATAATGAGCAGTTCTTC,CASRSNNEQFF
TRBV19,14,-,-,TRBJ2-1,TGTGCCAGTCGAGGCCATAAAAACTACAATGAGCAGTTCTTC,CASRGHKNYNEQFF
TRBV14,14,-,-,TRBJ1-1,TGTGCCAGCAGGGCTAACAGCCTGGGCACTGAAGCTTTCTTT,CASRANSLGTEAFF
TRBV10-3,14,-,once,TRBJ2-7,TGTGCCATCAGTCAATCGGGGGGCCTTTACGAGCAGTACTTC,CAISQSGGLYEQYF
TRBV9,15,-,-,TRBJ2-1,TGTGCCAGCAGCGTTTCGGGGGACCTCTACAATGAGCAGTTCTTC,CASSVSGDLYNEQFF
TRBV5-1,14,-,-,TRBJ2-7,TGCGCCAGCAGCTCCCGGACGGCGCCCTACGAGCAGTACTTC,CASSSRTAPYEQYF
TRBV5-1,16,-,-,TRBJ2-2,TGCGCCAGCAGCGGACCGGGACTCCCTTCGGCCGGGGAGCTGTTTTTT,CASSGPGLPSAGELFF
TRBV28,16,TRBD1,few,TRBJ1-5,TGTGCCAGCAGTTCCGGGGCAGGGGGGAGCAATCAGCCCCAGCATTTT,CASSSGAGGSNQPQHF
TRBV7-6,15,TRBD2,once,TRBJ2-5,TGTGCCAGCAGCTACCTTAGCGGGAGGTCTGAGACCCAGTACTTC,CASSYLSGRSETQYF
TRBV18,15,-,-,TRBJ1-2,TGTGCCAGCTCACCACTTAGCCAGGGAAACTATGGCTACACCTTC,CASSPLSQGNYGYTF
TRBV4-1,15,TRBD1,once,TRBJ1-2,TGCGCCAGCAGCCAAGGAGGGACAGGGGCTAGAGGCTACACCTTC,CASSQGGTGARGYTF
TRBV9,17,-,-,TRBJ2-6,TGTGCCAGCAGCGTAGGTTCAAGGCCCTCTGGGGCCAACGTCCTGACTTTC,CASSVGSRPSGANVLTF
TRBV9,16,TRBD2,once,TRBJ2-4,TGTGCCAGCAGCCCTACCGGGGTAGCGGGGAAAAACATTCAGTACTTC,CASSPTGVAGKNIQYF
TRBV28,16,-,-,TRBJ1-4,TGTGCCAGCAGTTTATCTGGGAAAGGGACTAATGAAAAACTGTTTTTT,CASSLSGKGTNEKLFF
TRBV7-9,13,-,-,TRBJ2-5,TGTGCCAGCAGCCTGCTGGGCCAAGAGACCCAGTACTTC,CASSLLGQETQYF